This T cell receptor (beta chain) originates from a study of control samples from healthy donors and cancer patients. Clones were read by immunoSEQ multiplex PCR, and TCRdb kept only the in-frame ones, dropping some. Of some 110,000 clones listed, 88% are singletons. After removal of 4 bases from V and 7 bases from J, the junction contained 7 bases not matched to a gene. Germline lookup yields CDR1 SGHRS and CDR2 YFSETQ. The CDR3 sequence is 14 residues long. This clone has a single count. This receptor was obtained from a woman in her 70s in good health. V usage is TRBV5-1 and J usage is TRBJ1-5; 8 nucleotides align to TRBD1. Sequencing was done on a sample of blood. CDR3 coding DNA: TGCGCCAGCAGCACTGGACAGGGAGGGCAGCCCCAGCATTTT. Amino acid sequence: CASSTGQGGQPQHF.